This entry lists 7 T cell receptor beta chains sequenced from one sample in a study of T-cell reconstitution after alpha-beta-depleted transplantation in children. Unique molecular identifiers were built into the TCRbeta library. TCRdb re-called the PCR reads through MiXCR, storing one row per CDR3 protein. Among over 150,000 distinct CDR3 sequences listed, around 7% were seen once. Sequencing was performed on PBMCs, taken before TCRalphabeta/CD19-depleted stem cell transplant. The source is a boy between 2 and 10 years old with acute lymphoblastic leukemia, due to receive a stem cell transplant.

This clonotype was found many times. V and J are TRBV12-3 or TRBV12-4 and TRBJ2-5; tentatively, D is TRBD1 or TRBD2 (5 bases each). The CDR3 totals 13 residues. V lost 6 bases to trimming and J lost 0 bases, with 8 bases between them. CDR3 sequence: CASSRGDQETQYF. CDR3 coding DNA: TGTGCCAGCAGCCGAGGGGACCAAGAGACCCAGTACTTC.

The chain joins TRBV14 to TRBJ2-7, with unresolved D. Trimming took 2 bases from V and 1 from J, leaving 18 bases between them. There are 17 residues in the CDR3. CDR1 SGHDN and CDR2 FVKESK come from the germline V gene. The CDR3 reads CASSQQKTPKGSYEQYF. For the CDR3, the DNA is TGTGCCAGCAGCCAACAGAAAACACCCAAAGGATCCTACGAGCAGTACTTC.

This clonotype occurred many times. The genes are TRBV3-1 and TRBJ2-5; 7 positions agree with TRBD1. There are 15 residues in the CDR3. V gave up 5 bases and J gave up 3 bases; unmatched junction bases: 9. Per the germline V gene, CDR1 is LGHDT and CDR2 is YNNKEL (reference sequence). CDR3 sequence reads: CASSDREGGEETQYF. For the CDR3, the DNA is TGTGCCAGCAGCGACAGGGAAGGGGGAGAAGAGACCCAGTACTTC.

V is TRBV20-1 and J is TRBJ2-7; 7 nucleotides align to TRBD2. The CDR3 is made up of 13 amino acids. After removal of 7 bases from V and 0 bases from J, the junction contained 6 bases not matched to a gene. From germline, CDR1 is DFQATT and CDR2 SNEGSKA (reference sequence). Here the CDR3 DNA reads TGCAGTGGGAATGGGGGGGGCTCCTACGAGCAGTACTTC. Amino acids: CSGNGGGSYEQYF.

This clonotype was counted ten times or more. The genes are TRBV29-1 and TRBJ2-7; D is uncertain. The CDR3 contains 11 residues. The V end was cut by 0 bases, the J end by 4 bases, with 4 bases between. The germline gives CDR1 SQVTM, CDR2 ANQGSEA. The CDR3 DNA follows: TGCAGCGTTGAAGAAGGTTACGAGCAGTACTTC. Translating it yields CSVEEGYEQYF.

This clonotype occurred a few times. The V call is TRBV3-1, the J call TRBJ2-5; 8 bases fit TRBD2. This CDR3 is 18 amino acids long. Germline V lookup: CDR1 LGHDT, CDR2 YNNKEL (reference sequence). J was trimmed by 1 base and V by 0 bases; bases with no gene match: 10. The CDR3 sequence is CASSQDSSGQPLQETQYF. The CDR3 DNA reads TGTGCCAGCAGCCAAGATTCTAGCGGGCAGCCTCTCCAAGAGACCCAGTACTTC.

The sample holds many counts of this clonotype. This clone may be a read error of a much larger clone one base away. V gene TRBV7-9 combines with J gene TRBJ2-2; D unresolved. V was pared by 9 bases and J by 7 bases, with 6 bases between. The CDR3 extends over 10 amino acids. Per the germline V gene, CDR1 is SEHNR and CDR2 is FQNEAQ (reference sequence). CDR3 residues: CASDIGELFF. The CDR3 nucleotides read TGTGCCAGTGACATCGGGGAGCTGTTTTTT. Combining the CDR3 with reference TRBV7-9 and TRBJ2-2 gives the whole variable domain DTGVSQNPRHKITKRGQNVTFRCDPISEHNRLYWYRQTLGQGPEFLTYFQNEAQLEKSRLLSDRFSAERPKGSFSTLEIQRTEQGDSAMYLCASDIGELFFGEGSRLTVL.